This section outlines one T cell receptor beta chain sequence together with its context. Its target is unknown. The sample originates from a study of T cell responses to AZD1222 COVID-19 vaccine. The overall study: Doses given second, at about 4 or about 12 weeks, were pooled. General observations from the study: The peak T cell response came first, and repertoires were sampled only after it. The study found Spike-specific TCR breadth and depth rose after two AZD1222 doses. Spike-wide coverage was observed for vaccine-associated CD4 TCRs, with dominant responses at 160-218 and 743-854.

Assay: immunoSEQ multiplex PCR; the TCRdb copy retains only in-frame clones and omits some. The table has some 47,000 clones, over 80% seen once; the top ten hold approximately 52%. In germline, CDR1 is SGHVS, CDR2 FNYEAQ. The CDR3 spans 17 residues. V shed 5 bases and J 1 base; nucleotides not matched to a gene: 9. This receptor was taken from an adult in good health. The chain is built from TRBV7-6 and TRBJ2-1; 9 bases fit TRBD2. The sequencing here drew on peripheral blood, taken on day 0 of AZD1222 vaccination. The CDR3 sequence is CASSLMGTSISYNEQFF. The CDR3 nucleotides read TGTGCCAGCAGCCTCATGGGGACTAGCATTTCCTACAATGAGCAGTTCTTC.